The 10 T cell receptor beta chains below were found in one sample sequenced in a study of OX40 agonist ivuxolimab in advanced cancers. Method: immunoSEQ multiplex PCR; TCRdb's copy keeps in-frame clones and lacks some. The repertoire includes tens of thousands of clones, approximately 86% of them detected once, and approximately 1.4% sits in the top ten. This specimen consisted of CD4+ or CD8+ T cells sorted from blood, obtained in a trial of the OX40 agonist ivuxolimab. The receptor source for this set is an adult with an advanced solid tumor such as melanoma, head and neck, liver or kidney cancer.

A few counts support this clone. This chain uses TRBV9 with TRBJ2-2; D ambiguous. Trimming pared 4 bases from V and 5 bases from J, leaving 9 bases between. This CDR3 contains 13 residues. The germline V gene encodes CDR1 SGDLS and CDR2 YYNGEE. The CDR3 spells CASSPKRTGELFF. The CDR3 DNA sequence: TGTGCCAGCAGCCCGAAGAGGACCGGGGAGCTGTTTTTT.

The chain couples TRBV19 to TRBJ2-5, with 8 bases aligning to TRBD2. The CDR3 totals 18 residues. Germline assignment: CDR1 LNHDA and CDR2 SQIVND (reference sequence). The V segment lost 6 bases and the J segment 4 bases; nucleotides outside the gene matches: 19. CDR3 DNA: TGTGCCAGTAGCTCCAGGCGGGGGAGCGCGGGGGGTAGAGAGACCCAGTACTTC. It yields the protein CASSSRRGSAGGRETQYF. Full variable domain (missing parts from reference TRBV19 and TRBJ2-5): DGGITQSPKYLFRKEGQNVTLSCEQNLNHDAMYWYRQDPGQGLRLIYYSQIVNDFQKGDIAEGYSVSREKKESFPLTVTSAQKNPTAFYLCASSSRRGSAGGRETQYFGPGTRLLVL.

This clone was observed a few times. This sequence joins TRBV6-1 and TRBJ2-6; no clear D. The CDR3 is 15 amino acids. Germline values: CDR1 MNHNS, CDR2 SASEGT. V was shortened by 1 base and J by 4 bases, with 8 bases between the two germline ends. The CDR3 loop reads CASSEGWSGANVLTF. The CDR3, as DNA: TGTGCCAGCAGTGAAGGGTGGTCCGGGGCCAACGTCCTGACTTTC.

The chain couples TRBV28 to TRBJ1-5; D is uncertain. The CDR3 runs 16 residues. Germline assignment: CDR1 MDHEN and CDR2 SYDVKM. Trimming removed 7 bases at V and 3 bases at J, with 19 bases between. The DNA of the CDR3 is TGTGCCAGCATCGAAGGGTCTTCAGGCAACAATCAGCCCCAGCATTTT. Translation: CASIEGSSGNNQPQHF.

CDR3 bases: TGTGCCAGCAGCCCCCGGACAGGGATAACGGAGACCCAGTACTTC. This codes for CASSPRTGITETQYF. The chain employs TRBV28 and TRBJ2-5; 8 bases are a match to TRBD1. CDR1 and CDR2 from the germline V gene are MDHEN and SYDVKM. This CDR3 has 15 amino acids. Germline trimming cut 6 bases from V and 5 bases from J; bases unmatched to any gene: 11.

The chain combines TRBV11-1 with TRBJ1-1; D is unresolved. Trimming removed 1 base from V and 5 bases from J, with 5 bases in between. Germline V gene lookup returns CDR1 SGHAT and CDR2 FQDESV (reference sequence). The CDR3 sequence is 12 residues long. CDR3: CASSLDRTEAFF. The CDR3 nucleotides read TGTGCCAGCAGCTTAGATCGTACTGAAGCTTTCTTT.

This rearrangement joins TRBV4-1 to TRBJ1-2, with 12 bases fitting TRBD1. From germline, CDR1 is MGHRA and CDR2 YSYEKL. V was pared by 4 bases and J by 2 bases, with 14 bases of the junction left unmatched. The CDR3 covers 19 residues. The CDR3 region has the DNA TGCGCCAGCAGCCGCCCCGGGTGGGGACAGGGGGCCCTCAACTATGGCTACACCTTC. It specifies CASSRPGWGQGALNYGYTF.

This chain links TRBV7-9 with TRBJ2-5, with D hard to call. Germline V CDR1 and CDR2: SEHNR, FQNEAQ (reference sequence). The CDR3 runs to 14 residues. The V gene lost 3 bases and the J gene lost 3 bases, with 11 bases spanning the gap. As DNA, the CDR3 is TGTGCCAGCAGCTTCCGGGCATCTAAAGAGACCCAGTACTTC. Its protein is CASSFRASKETQYF.

The V call is TRBV6-1, the J call TRBJ2-7; a possible D gene is TRBD1 (5 bases). Germline lookup yields CDR1 MNHNS and CDR2 SASEGT. The CDR3 runs to 13 residues. Trimming removed 5 bases from V and 7 bases from J, with 15 bases in between. The CDR3 DNA reads as TGTGCCAGCAGTCGGACACCCCTAATGGAGCAGTACTTC. Residues: CASSRTPLMEQYF.

This clone was counted a single time. The chain links TRBV5-6 to TRBJ2-3; 7 bases agree with TRBD1. The germline V gene encodes CDR1 SGHDT and CDR2 YYEEEE. After removal of 4 bases from V and 13 bases from J, the junction contained 9 bases not matched to a gene. This CDR3 region has 12 residues. The chain's CDR3 is CASSVGGDREYF. For the CDR3, the DNA is TGTGCCAGCAGCGTTGGCGGAGACAGGGAGTATTTT.